The 15 T cell receptor beta chains below all came from one sample that was sequenced in a study of cytomegalovirus exposure and HLA in healthy donors. The table came from immunoSEQ multiplex PCR; TCRdb's copy has only in-frame clones and leaves some out. The sample contains 250,000 to 300,000 clones, roughly 89% of which appear only once. Sequenced: PBMCs. These receptors all come from a woman between 18 and 29 years old in good health and CMV-seronegative.

This chain uses TRBV9 with TRBJ2-5; 7 bases line up with TRBD1. Germline V gene lookup returns CDR1 SGDLS and CDR2 YYNGEE. The CDR3 covers 15 residues. J gave up 6 bases and V 0 bases, and 8 bases lay outside the gene matches. The CDR3 here is CASSVAPTGLQTQYF. The CDR3 nucleotides read TGTGCCAGCAGCGTAGCTCCGACAGGGTTACAGACCCAGTACTTC.

The genes are TRBV7-6 and TRBJ2-3; possible D gene TRBD2, 6 bases. V was trimmed by 7 bases and J by 6 bases, leaving 8 bases between them. Germline CDR1 SGHVS, CDR2 FNYEAQ. The CDR3 is 11 residues long. The CDR3 nucleotides are TGTGCCAGCAACGCGGGGGATACGCAGTATTTT. Protein sequence: CASNAGDTQYF.

The V and J genes are TRBV27 and TRBJ2-7; tentatively, D is TRBD1 (6 bases). The CDR3 has 13 amino acids. Germline V gene sequence: CDR1 MNHEY, CDR2 SMNVEV (reference sequence). Between the trimmed V and J ends, which lost 2 bases and 5 bases, there was a span of 10 bases. CDR3 sequence: CASSLAYRDEQYF. CDR3 DNA sequence: TGTGCCAGCAGTTTAGCCTACAGGGACGAGCAGTACTTC.

The genes are TRBV2 and TRBJ1-2, with 7 bases aligning to TRBD1. The CDR3 length is 11 residues. V was clipped by 9 bases and J by 6 bases; unmatched bases: 4. In germline, CDR1 is SNHLY, CDR2 FYNNEI. The CDR3 sequence: CARGTANGYTF. The CDR3 DNA reads as TGTGCCAGAGGGACAGCGAATGGCTACACCTTC.

The rearrangement joins TRBV2 to TRBJ2-7; TRBD1 matches 7 bases. The germline gives CDR1 SNHLY, CDR2 FYNNEI. With 4 bases clipped from V and 2 bases from J, the junction kept 14 bases outside the gene matches. The CDR3 runs to 17 residues. The CDR3 sequence: CASSAYPPGTEPYEQYF. In DNA, the CDR3 is TGTGCCAGCAGTGCGTATCCCCCTGGGACAGAACCCTACGAGCAGTACTTC.

The chain joins TRBV29-1 to TRBJ2-3; the match to TRBD2 covers 9 bases. CDR3 length: 15 residues. J was trimmed by 5 bases and V by 3 bases; bases with no gene match: 9. From germline, CDR1 is SQVTM and CDR2 ANQGSEA. CDR3 residues: CSVDHGKLAGDTQYF. CDR3 coding DNA: TGCAGCGTTGATCACGGAAAACTAGCGGGAGATACGCAGTATTTT.

The J gene is TRBJ1-2, the V gene TRBV5-6, with 9 nucleotides matching TRBD1. This CDR3 has 13 amino acids. Looked up from germline, CDR1 is SGHDT and CDR2 is YYEEEE. The V segment lost 4 bases and the J segment 8 bases; nucleotides outside the gene matches: 6. The CDR3 DNA reads TGTGCCAGCAGCCGGGGACAGGGTGACGGCTACACCTTC. Protein sequence: CASSRGQGDGYTF.

The V and J genes are TRBV18 and TRBJ2-5; D might be TRBD1 (6 bases). This CDR3 has 14 residues. From germline, CDR1 is KGHSH and CDR2 LQKENI. V lost 3 bases to trimming and J lost 2 bases, with 10 bases between them. The CDR3 DNA is TGTGCCAGCTCACCGGACAGCCCGCAAGAGACCCAGTACTTC. Amino acids: CASSPDSPQETQYF. Combining the CDR3 with reference TRBV18 and TRBJ2-5 gives the whole variable domain NAGVMQNPRHLVRRRGQEARLRCSPMKGHSHVYWYRQLPEEGLKFMVYLQKENIIDESGMPKERFSAEFPKEGPSILRIQQVVRGDSAAYFCASSPDSPQETQYFGPGTRLLVL.

This chain links TRBV4-1 with TRBJ2-1; 8 bases fit TRBD2. There are 19 residues in the CDR3. Germline V gene lookup returns CDR1 MGHRA and CDR2 YSYEKL. Trimming removed 1 base from V and 4 bases from J; junction bases left unmatched: 15. CDR3 residues: CASSQVPGRGAQGYNEQFF. The CDR3 nucleotides read TGCGCCAGCAGCCAAGTCCCGGGGCGGGGGGCCCAAGGGTACAATGAGCAGTTCTTC.

The chain links TRBV21-1 to TRBJ1-3; no DNA check was done on the table's D call, TRBD1. TRBV21-1 represents a pseudogene. The CDR3 loop spans 17 amino acids. CDR3 residues: CASSKDRGLPGGNTIYF. The CDR3, as DNA: TGTGCCAGCAGCAAAGACAGGGGGCTGCCTGGTGGAAACACCATATATTTT.

V and J are TRBV2 and TRBJ2-1, with 11 bases matching TRBD2. The CDR3 extends over 19 amino acids. Germline assignment: CDR1 SNHLY and CDR2 FYNNEI. The J segment lost 6 bases and the V segment lost 6 bases, leaving 19 bases of the junction unmatched. In DNA form, the CDR3 reads TGTGCCAGCAGGAAAAACTCGCTAGCGGGGGGATCGGTGAGCAATGAGCAGTTCTTC. Its protein is CASRKNSLAGGSVSNEQFF.

This chain joins TRBV2 and TRBJ2-7; possibly TRBD1 for D (5 bases). In germline, CDR1 is SNHLY, CDR2 FYNNEI. Trimming cost V 0 bases and J 3 bases, with 6 bases left between them. The CDR3 has 13 amino acids. The CDR3 loop is CASSEAGVYEQYF. The CDR3 DNA sequence: TGTGCCAGCAGTGAAGCAGGGGTCTACGAGCAGTACTTC.

The chain employs TRBV5-1 and TRBJ1-1, with TRBD1 matching over 10 bases. With 2 bases clipped from V and 0 bases from J, the junction kept 7 bases outside the gene matches. This CDR3 spans 17 amino acids. The germline V gene has CDR1 SGHRS and CDR2 YFSETQ. CDR3 in DNA: TGCGCCAGCAGCTTTGGACAGGGGGTCAGCATGAACACTGAAGCTTTCTTT. Translation gives CASSFGQGVSMNTEAFF.

The CDR3 protein is CASSEHGLAGIDTQYF. The CDR3 nucleotides read TGTGCCAGCAGTGAACACGGGCTAGCGGGTATAGATACGCAGTATTTT. The chain uses TRBV2 and TRBJ2-3; 8 bases match TRBD2. The CDR3 extends over 16 amino acids. The V gene's germline CDR1 is SNHLY and CDR2 FYNNEI. Trimming at V came to 2 bases and at J to 5 bases, leaving 9 bases not matched to a gene.

The gene calls are TRBV28 and TRBJ2-7; 11 bases fit TRBD2. CDR3 size: 16 residues. CDR1 MDHEN and CDR2 SYDVKM come from the germline V gene. J gave up 3 bases and V 6 bases, and 10 bases lay outside the gene matches. The chain's CDR3 is CASSPGGLAADYEQYF. The CDR3 nucleotides are TGTGCCAGCAGCCCAGGGGGACTAGCGGCTGACTACGAGCAGTACTTC. The variable domain in full, with the rest retrieved from reference TRBV28 and TRBJ2-7, is DVKVTQSSRYLVKRTGEKVFLECVQDMDHENMFWYRQDPGLGLRLIYFSYDVKMKEKGDIPEGYSVSREKKERFSLILESASTNQTSMYLCASSPGGLAADYEQYFGPGTRLTVT.